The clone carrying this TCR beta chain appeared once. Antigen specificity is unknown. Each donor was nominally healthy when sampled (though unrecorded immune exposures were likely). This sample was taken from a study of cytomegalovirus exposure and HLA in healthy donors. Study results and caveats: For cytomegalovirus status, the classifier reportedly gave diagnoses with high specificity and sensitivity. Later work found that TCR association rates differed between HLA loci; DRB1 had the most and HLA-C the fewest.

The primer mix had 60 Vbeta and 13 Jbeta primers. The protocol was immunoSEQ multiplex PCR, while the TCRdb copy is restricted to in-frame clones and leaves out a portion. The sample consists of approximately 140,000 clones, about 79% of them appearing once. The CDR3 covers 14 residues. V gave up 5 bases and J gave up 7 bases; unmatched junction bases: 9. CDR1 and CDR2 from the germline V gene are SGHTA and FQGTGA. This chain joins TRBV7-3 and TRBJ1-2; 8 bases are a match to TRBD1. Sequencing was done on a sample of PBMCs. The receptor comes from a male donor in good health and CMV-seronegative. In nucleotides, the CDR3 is TGTGCCAGCAGCGGACAGGGAGCGGGGACTGGCTACACCTTC. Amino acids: CASSGQGAGTGYTF.